This TCR beta chain appears in the sequencing data of a study of Ad26.COV2.S vaccination and SARS-CoV-2 variants. The data were produced by immunoSEQ multiplex PCR, yet TCRdb's version contains in-frame clones alone and is incomplete. This table holds about 470,000 clones, roughly 87% found once. Treatment of the sample: roughly 18 received Ad26.COV2.S at low or high dose, single or two shots; 5 received placebo; per-sample allocation not given. The samples were gathered on day 63 after the first injection of vaccine or placebo. This CDR3 contains 18 residues. Germline lookup yields CDR1 MDHEN and CDR2 SYDVKM. V dropped 2 bases and J dropped 3 bases, with 21 bases sitting between them.

The sample consisted of peripheral blood, taken in a trial of Ad26.COV2.S vaccine versus placebo. This sequence originates from a person between 18 and 65 years old who received the Ad26.COV2.S COVID-19 vaccine or a placebo. The chain uses TRBV28 and TRBJ2-3; D may be TRBD2 (7 bases). CDR3 coding DNA: TGTGCCAGCAGTTTAGGGGGCGGGTGGCGGGAGAGTACAGATACGCAGTATTTT. It yields the protein CASSLGGGWRESTDTQYF.